These 16 T cell receptor beta chains were sequenced from one sample in a study of blood T cell repertoires in COVID-19. Here immunoSEQ multiplex PCR was the method, and the copy in TCRdb shows in-frame clones only, minus some. This sample has 150,000 or so clones, with 70% to 85% found just once. The sample consisted of peripheral blood. Receptors originate from a man aged 55 to 69 with COVID-19, enrolled during active disease.

This chain links TRBV5-1 with TRBJ2-5; TRBD2 aligns across 7 bases. The CDR3 contains 16 residues. V shed 0 bases and J 9 bases; nucleotides not matched to a gene: 14. CDR1 is SGHRS and CDR2 is YFSETQ in the germline V gene. The CDR3: CASSLEPAGRSLAQYF. CDR3 sequence (DNA): TGCGCCAGCAGCTTGGAGCCAGCGGGAAGATCATTGGCCCAGTACTTC.

The V call is TRBV24-1, the J call TRBJ2-2, with a possible D match to TRBD1 (5 bases). CDR1 is KGHDR, CDR2 SFDVKD, per germline. The CDR3 loop spans 18 amino acids. V lost 3 bases, J lost 1 base, and 17 bases lay in between. The CDR3 reads CATSDDHLNTGNTGELFF. Here the CDR3 DNA reads TGTGCCACCAGTGATGACCACCTGAATACAGGGAACACCGGGGAGCTGTTTTTT.

About this clone: A junction boundary mismatches the germline segment, possibly from a read error. This chain joins TRBV4-2 and TRBJ1-3, with a weak D call TRBD1 (5 bases). Germline V gene sequence: CDR1 LGHNA, CDR2 YNFKEQ. The CDR3 is 15 residues long. The CDR3 DNA is TGTGCCGGCAGCCAAGAGCGGGGGGGTGGAAACACCATATATTTT. Translation gives CAGSQERGGGNTIYF.

V is TRBV12-5 and J is TRBJ1-2; D unresolved. The CDR3 is 14 residues long. The V end lost 0 bases, the J end lost 6 bases, and 11 bases lay between the germline ends. Germline V gene lookup returns CDR1 LGHNT and CDR2 FRNRAP. The CDR3: CASGLVQRGHGYTF. The CDR3 nucleotides read TGTGCTAGTGGTTTGGTACAGAGAGGGCATGGCTACACCTTC. The full variable domain, completed using reference TRBV12-5 and TRBJ1-2, is DARVTQTPRHKVTEMGQEVTMRCQPILGHNTVFWYRQTMMQGLELLAYFRNRAPLDDSGMPKDRFSAEMPDATLATLKIQPSEPRDSAVYFCASGLVQRGHGYTFGSGTRLTVV.

This chain joins TRBV30 and TRBJ1-5, with TRBD1 matching 8 bases. CDR1 and CDR2 from the germline V gene are GTSNPN and SVGIG (reference sequence). This CDR3 has 13 residues. Germline trimming cut 4 bases from V and 5 bases from J; bases unmatched to any gene: 4. CDR3 bases: TGTGCCTGGACCGGACAGGGCGATCAGCCCCAGCATTTT. Translation: CAWTGQGDQPQHF.

This clone was detected only a few times. The same CDR3 can be traced to other DNA sequences in this sample. J is TRBJ1-1 and V is TRBV7-8, with TRBD1 as a possible D gene (5 bases). Per the germline V gene, CDR1 is SGHVS and CDR2 is FQNEAQ. CDR3 length: 14 residues. With 5 bases removed from V and 2 bases from J, the gap between germline ends came to 12 bases. CDR3 region: CASSPIDSNTEAFF. The CDR3 DNA is TGTGCCAGCAGCCCCATTGACAGCAACACTGAAGCTTTCTTT.

The chain joins TRBV6-2 or TRBV6-3 to TRBJ1-1; a weak D match, TRBD1 (5 bases). The CDR3 contains 15 residues. V was clipped by 2 bases and J by 1 base, with 11 bases between them. CDR1 is MNHEY, CDR2 SVGEGT, per germline. This CDR3 reads CASSYGQGRNTEAFF. CDR3 nucleotide sequence: TGTGCCAGCAGTTACGGGCAGGGCCGGAACACTGAAGCTTTCTTT.

The chain's CDR3 is CASRLAGGHETQYF. The CDR3 DNA sequence: TGTGCCAGCAGACTAGCGGGGGGTCACGAGACCCAGTACTTC. V usage is TRBV6-5 and J usage is TRBJ2-5; the match to TRBD2 covers 12 bases. The CDR3 is made up of 14 amino acids. Germline CDR1 reads MNHEY; CDR2 reads SVGAGI. V lost 6 bases, J lost 5 bases, and 4 bases stayed unmatched.

The chain is built from TRBV3-1 (or the pseudogene TRBV3-2) and TRBJ2-5; no clear D gene. The germline CDR1 and CDR2 sequences are LGHDT and YNNKEL (reference sequence). This CDR3 comprises 15 residues. V was cut by 1 base and J by 0 bases, with 9 bases left in between. As DNA, the CDR3 is TGTGCCAGCAGCCAAGGTAACGGTAACCAAGAGACCCAGTACTTC. This sequence encodes CASSQGNGNQETQYF.

This sequence joins TRBV30 and TRBJ2-1, with 10 bases fitting TRBD2. Germline V gives CDR1 GTSNPN, CDR2 SVGIG (reference sequence). V shed 1 base and J 7 bases; nucleotides not matched to a gene: 13. The CDR3 is 17 amino acids. CDR3 bases: TGTGCCTGGAGTGGCCCCTCACTAGCGGGACCGCAGAATGAGCAGTTCTTC. This gives the protein CAWSGPSLAGPQNEQFF.

This rearrangement joins TRBV6-5 to TRBJ2-7, with 7 bases aligning to TRBD1. V gave up 7 bases and J gave up 2 bases; unmatched junction bases: 8. Germline CDR1 reads MNHEY; CDR2 reads SVGAGI. The CDR3 runs to 14 residues. For the CDR3, the DNA is TGTGCCAGCACCCGACAGGGTGAAACCTACGAGCAGTACTTC. Amino acid sequence: CASTRQGETYEQYF.

V is TRBV7-2 and J is TRBJ1-2; TRBD1 aligns across 10 bases. Germline V gene sequence: CDR1 SGHTA, CDR2 FQGNSA. This CDR3 contains 16 residues. V trimming: 5 bases; J trimming: 4 bases; junction bases outside the gene matches: 10. As DNA, the CDR3 is TGTGCCAGCAGCCCCAGACAGGGGGCTACGGCCTATGGCTACACCTTC. This codes for CASSPRQGATAYGYTF.

The gene calls are TRBV14 and TRBJ1-6; D is uncertain. Trimming removed 1 base at V and 10 bases at J, with 11 bases between. Germline CDR1 is SGHDN and CDR2 is FVKESK. This CDR3 is 14 amino acids long. In DNA form, the CDR3 reads TGTGCCAGCAGCCAAGCAGGTCTGAACTCACCCCTCCACTTT. Translating it yields CASSQAGLNSPLHF.

The rearrangement uses TRBV6-4 and TRBJ2-2; maybe TRBD2 (5 bases). Trimming took off 2 bases at V and 5 bases at J, with 18 bases between the two ends. The CDR3 is made up of 17 amino acids. CDR1 is MRHNA and CDR2 is SNTAGT in the germline V gene. The CDR3 DNA follows: TGTGCCAGCAGTGACCCCCGAGTATTTACGGGGACCGGGGAGCTGTTTTTT. Its protein is CASSDPRVFTGTGELFF.

The CDR3 is CASSSRQGAYEQFF. The DNA of the CDR3 is TGTGCCAGCAGCTCCCGACAGGGGGCATATGAGCAGTTCTTC. The chain links TRBV7-2 to TRBJ2-1, with TRBD1 matching 10 bases. This CDR3 is built from 14 residues. Germline CDR1 is SGHTA and CDR2 is FQGNSA. Unmatched junction bases numbered 5, after V lost 4 bases and J lost 8 bases. Combining the CDR3 with reference TRBV7-2 and TRBJ2-1 gives the whole variable domain GAGVSQSPSNKVTEKGKDVELRCDPISGHTALYWYRQSLGQGLEFLIYFQGNSAPDKSGLPSDRFSAERTGGSVSTLTIQRTQQEDSAVYLCASSSRQGAYEQFFGPGTRLTVL.

This chain joins TRBV5-1 and TRBJ1-2; 7 bases align to TRBD1. The V and J ends lost 1 base and 7 bases, in that order; junction bases with no gene match: 4. This CDR3 has 13 residues. From germline, CDR1 is SGHRS and CDR2 YFSETQ. In DNA, the CDR3 is TGCGCCAGCAGCTTGTCAGGGGGGTTTGGCTACACCTTC. Its translation: CASSLSGGFGYTF.